The 23 T cell receptor beta chains in this list originate from one sample, sequenced in a study of shared clonotypes between healthy human individuals. Sequencing was performed with immunoSEQ multiplex PCR; in TCRdb, only in-frame clones are kept and a portion is missing. Of under 650,000 clones listed, approximately 95% are singletons. The material sequenced was naive CD4+ T cells sorted from blood. Noted subset: CD45RA+ positively selected. The receptors were gathered from a woman under 40 in good health.

The V gene is TRBV13, the J gene TRBJ2-7; no firm D call. V dropped 1 base and J dropped 2 bases, with 6 bases sitting between them. The germline CDR1 and CDR2 sequences are PRHDT and FYEKMQ (reference sequence). The CDR3 is made up of 13 amino acids. The DNA for the CDR3 is TGTGCCAGCAGCTTAGCAGTAACCTACGAGCAGTACTTC. Amino acids: CASSLAVTYEQYF.

The sample holds one count of this clone. The genes are TRBV2 and TRBJ2-3; 7 bases are shared with TRBD2. This CDR3 has 14 amino acids. The ends lost 7 bases at V and 1 base at J; junction bases unmatched: 5. CDR1 is SNHLY, CDR2 FYNNEI, per germline. CDR3 DNA: TGTGCCAGCAAGGCGGGAGAGGGCACAGATACGCAGTATTTT. It codes for CASKAGEGTDTQYF.

In nucleotides, the CDR3 is TGTGCCAGCTCACTTCTCAGCTACGAGCAGTACTTC. Translation: CASSLLSYEQYF. This chain connects TRBV18 to TRBJ2-7; D uncertain. Trimming cost V 4 bases and J 3 bases, with 7 bases left between them. The germline V gene has CDR1 KGHSH and CDR2 LQKENI. The CDR3 contains 12 residues.

The gene calls are TRBV4-1 and TRBJ2-7; D gene ambiguous. Germline assignment: CDR1 MGHRA and CDR2 YSYEKL. This CDR3 contains 13 residues. Trimming removed 4 bases at V and 0 bases at J, with 7 bases between. The CDR3 nucleotides are TGCGCCAGCAGCCTCGGGTCCTCCTACGAGCAGTACTTC. As protein: CASSLGSSYEQYF.

The chain is built from TRBV30 and TRBJ1-6; a possible D gene is TRBD1 (5 bases). Trimming pared 0 bases from V and 9 bases from J, leaving 15 bases between. Germline assignment: CDR1 GTSNPN and CDR2 SVGIG (reference sequence). The CDR3 loop spans 15 amino acids. The CDR3 region is CAWSVLAGRGSPLHF. CDR3 bases: TGTGCCTGGAGTGTTCTAGCAGGGCGAGGTTCACCCCTCCACTTT.

The gene calls are TRBV18 and TRBJ2-1; 10 bases are shared with TRBD2. The CDR3 covers 16 residues. Germline trimming cut 1 base from V and 6 bases from J; bases unmatched to any gene: 6. Germline V gene data show CDR1 as KGHSH and CDR2 as LQKENI. The CDR3 spells CASSPRPSGSTNEQFF. The CDR3, as DNA: TGTGCCAGCTCACCACGGCCTAGCGGGAGTACCAATGAGCAGTTCTTC.

The V and J genes are TRBV5-4 and TRBJ2-5, with D perhaps matching TRBD1 (6 bases). The CDR3 spans 13 residues. CDR1 and CDR2 from the germline V gene are SGHNT and YYREEE (reference sequence). V lost 6 bases and J 3 bases, leaving 12 bases between the germline ends. The CDR3 nucleotides read TGTGCCAGCACCCAGAGGACAGAAGAGACCCAGTACTTC. Protein product: CASTQRTEETQYF.

This rearrangement joins TRBV28 to TRBJ1-4; 7 bases align to TRBD1. CDR1 is MDHEN and CDR2 is SYDVKM in the germline V gene. CDR3 length: 13 amino acids. Germline trimming cut 3 bases from V and 14 bases from J; bases unmatched to any gene: 9. The CDR3 DNA sequence: TGTGCCAGCAGTTTGGCAGGGGGAAGTGGTCTGTTTTTT. It encodes CASSLAGGSGLFF.

This sequence joins TRBV5-1 and TRBJ2-3; D gene uncertain. The V end lost 5 bases, the J end lost 0 bases, and 13 bases lay between the germline ends. The CDR3 totals 15 residues. Germline values: CDR1 SGHRS, CDR2 YFSETQ. The chain's CDR3 is CASRFTVSSTDTQYF. The CDR3 DNA sequence: TGCGCCAGCAGATTTACAGTTTCTAGCACAGATACGCAGTATTTT.

V is TRBV6-9 and J is TRBJ1-2; the D is unclear. V was trimmed by 7 bases and J by 5 bases, leaving 14 bases between them. Germline CDR1 and CDR2: MNHGY and SVAAGI. CDR3 size: 13 residues. The CDR3 region has the DNA TGTGCCAGCACCATACGATCCATTTATGGCTACACCTTC. Translation gives CASTIRSIYGYTF.

V gene TRBV7-6 combines with J gene TRBJ1-4, with no clear D. The V gene lost 5 bases and the J gene lost 0 bases, with 10 bases spanning the gap. This CDR3 region has 15 residues. Germline values: CDR1 SGHVS, CDR2 FNYEAQ. Here the CDR3 DNA reads TGTGCCAGCAGCCCACAAACGACAACTAATGAAAAACTGTTTTTT. Amino acids: CASSPQTTTNEKLFF.

The chain combines TRBV28 with TRBJ1-1, with unresolved D. The V end lost 3 bases, the J end lost 3 bases, and 8 bases lay between the germline ends. Germline V CDR1 and CDR2: MDHEN, SYDVKM. The CDR3 loop spans 13 amino acids. The CDR3 coding sequence is TGTGCCAGCAGTTTTAGAGCCCACACTGAAGCTTTCTTT. This translates into CASSFRAHTEAFF.

This clone was counted once. The chain combines TRBV11-3 with TRBJ2-2; TRBD1 aligns across 7 bases. CDR1 is SGHNT and CDR2 is YENEEA in the germline V gene. This CDR3 has 16 amino acids. After removal of 1 base from V and 2 bases from J, the junction contained 4 bases not matched to a gene. Here the CDR3 reads CASSLGTGINTGELFF. The DNA of the CDR3 is TGTGCCAGCAGCTTAGGGACAGGCATTAACACCGGGGAGCTGTTTTTT.

V and J are TRBV4-2 and TRBJ2-5; 10 nucleotides line up with TRBD2. J lost 10 bases, V lost 0 bases, and 8 bases had no gene match. Looked up from germline, CDR1 is LGHNA and CDR2 is YNFKEQ. The CDR3 is made up of 15 amino acids. CDR3 loop: CASSQDSLAGVVQYF. For the CDR3, the DNA is TGTGCCAGCAGCCAAGATTCCCTAGCGGGAGTAGTCCAGTACTTC.

The chain carries TRBV15 and TRBJ2-5, with D perhaps TRBD2 (5 bases). Germline-derived CDR1 and CDR2 are LNHNV and YYDKDF (reference sequence). V lost 1 base to trimming and J lost 2 bases, with 8 bases between them. This CDR3 contains 14 residues. CDR3 in amino acids: CATSRGGMQETQYF. Here the CDR3 DNA reads TGTGCCACCAGCAGAGGAGGGATGCAAGAGACCCAGTACTTC.

The chain uses TRBV18 and TRBJ2-1; tentative D call: TRBD2 (5 bases). The length of the CDR3 is 14 residues. The V end was cut by 1 base, the J end by 5 bases, with 9 bases between. CDR1 KGHSH and CDR2 LQKENI come from the germline V gene. In DNA, the CDR3 is TGTGCCAGCTCACCACGGACCGGGGACAATGAGCAGTTCTTC. Residues: CASSPRTGDNEQFF.

The chain joins TRBV27 to TRBJ2-7, with a tentative D call TRBD1 (6 bases). The CDR3 is 14 amino acids. Germline V CDR1 and CDR2: MNHEY, SMNVEV (reference sequence). V was shortened by 8 bases and J by 7 bases, with 21 bases between the two germline ends. The CDR3 sequence is CASSPRDTLGEQYF. The CDR3 nucleotides are TGTGCCAGCTCCCCACGGGACACCCTTGGGGAGCAGTACTTC.

This chain joins TRBV19 and TRBJ1-5; D possibly corresponds to TRBD1 (5 bases). CDR1 and CDR2 (germline): LNHDA, SQIVND (reference sequence). The CDR3 has 15 residues. The ends were cut back, 5 bases at V and 6 bases at J, with 17 bases in the middle. CDR3 sequence reads: CASSSLTGSGQPQHF. In DNA, the CDR3 is TGTGCCAGTAGTTCCCTAACAGGCTCTGGTCAGCCCCAGCATTTT.

The gene calls are TRBV15 and TRBJ1-5, with D unclear. The length of the CDR3 is 17 residues. The germline gives CDR1 LNHNV, CDR2 YYDKDF (reference sequence). Trimming removed 9 bases from V and 0 bases from J, with 21 bases in between. In DNA form, the CDR3 reads TGTGCCACAGCTTATCGAACGGCGGCAGATAGCAATCAGCCCCAGCATTTT. It yields the protein CATAYRTAADSNQPQHF.

This rearrangement joins TRBV4-1 to TRBJ2-7, with D tentatively TRBD1 (6 bases). CDR3 size: 16 residues. The germline gives CDR1 MGHRA, CDR2 YSYEKL. V lost 2 bases and J 5 bases, leaving 19 bases between the germline ends. CDR3 sequence reads: CASSQRSDRGDHEQYF. The CDR3, as DNA: TGCGCCAGCAGCCAACGTTCGGACAGAGGTGATCACGAGCAGTACTTC.

The DNA of the CDR3 is TGTGCCAGCAGTGAACAGCTCTACGAGCAGTACTTC. This gives the protein CASSEQLYEQYF. The chain joins TRBV6-1 to TRBJ2-7; no firm D call. The ends were cut back, 2 bases at V and 3 bases at J, with 5 bases in the middle. This CDR3 has 12 residues. Germline CDR1 and CDR2: MNHNS and SASEGT.

The CDR3 region has the DNA TGTGCCAGTAAAGGGACAGGGGTTTGGGGTAGGATCGGCACTGAAGCTTTCTTT. Its translation is CASKGTGVWGRIGTEAFF. The J gene is TRBJ1-1, the V gene TRBV19; 10 bases fit TRBD1. The CDR3 spans 18 residues. Germline V lookup: CDR1 LNHDA, CDR2 SQIVND (reference sequence). V trimming: 7 bases; J trimming: 4 bases; junction bases outside the gene matches: 18.

This clone was detected only a few times. V and J are TRBV2 and TRBJ2-7; the D call may be TRBD1 or TRBD2 (5 bases each). Germline V gives CDR1 SNHLY, CDR2 FYNNEI. Trimming took 5 bases from V and 3 from J, leaving 11 bases between them. This CDR3 is 13 amino acids long. The CDR3 DNA sequence: TGTGCCAGCAGTTGGGGGATGGGCTACGAGCAGTACTTC. Residues: CASSWGMGYEQYF.